The TCR beta chain described here comes from a study of vaccination and CD4 T cells after COVID-19. As for this clonotype: Its antigen is still unknown.

Treatment given: approximately 10-day PBMC culture with coronavirus spike peptide pools or control peptides (ViraFEST assay). From the unexposed donor, CD4+ T cells were collected ahead of the COVID-19 pandemic (2011-2018). Peptide pool stimulation in ViraFEST expanded antigen-specific T cells, whose TCRs were then sequenced. On days 3 and 7, half the medium was swapped for fresh IL-2-containing medium. The Oncomine TCR Beta short-read assay sequenced DNA from cultured CD4+ T cells. MiXCR, run by TCRdb on the PCR reads, gives a single entry per CDR3 protein. This sample has thousands of distinct CDR3 sequences, with roughly two fifths found just once. Sequenced: CD4+ T cells from blood, cultured in vitro. The source of this sequence is a human donor in good health.

CDR3 sequence: CSARDPGTSGGLEQYF. CDR3 sequence (DNA): TGCAGTGCTAGAGATCCCGGGACTAGCGGGGGTCTTGAGCAGTACTTC. The chain has TRBV20-1 and TRBJ2-7, with 14 bases aligning to TRBD2. CDR1 is DFQATT and CDR2 is SNEGSKA in the germline V gene (reference sequence). There are 16 residues in the CDR3. V was pared by 0 bases and J by 7 bases, with 8 bases of the junction left unmatched.